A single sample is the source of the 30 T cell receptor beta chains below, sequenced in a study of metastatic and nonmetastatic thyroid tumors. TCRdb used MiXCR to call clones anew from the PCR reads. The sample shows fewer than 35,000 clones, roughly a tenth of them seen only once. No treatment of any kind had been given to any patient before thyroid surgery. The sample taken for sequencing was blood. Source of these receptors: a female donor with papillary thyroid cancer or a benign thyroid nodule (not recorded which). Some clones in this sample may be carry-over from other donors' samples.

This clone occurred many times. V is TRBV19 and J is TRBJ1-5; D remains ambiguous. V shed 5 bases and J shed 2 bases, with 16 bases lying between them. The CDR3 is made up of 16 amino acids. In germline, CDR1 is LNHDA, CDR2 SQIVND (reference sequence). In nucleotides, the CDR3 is TGTGCCAGTAGTTACGCCGGTTACAGTCGCAATCAGCCCCAGCATTTT. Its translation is CASSYAGYSRNQPQHF. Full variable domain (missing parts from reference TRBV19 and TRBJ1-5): DGGITQSPKYLFRKEGQNVTLSCEQNLNHDAMYWYRQDPGQGLRLIYYSQIVNDFQKGDIAEGYSVSREKKESFPLTVTSAQKNPTAFYLCASSYAGYSRNQPQHFGDGTRLSIL.

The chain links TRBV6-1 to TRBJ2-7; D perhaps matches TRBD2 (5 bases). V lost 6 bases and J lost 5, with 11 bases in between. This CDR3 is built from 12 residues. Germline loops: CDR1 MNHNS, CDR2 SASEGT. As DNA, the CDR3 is TGTGCCAGCAGGGGGAGCCTCCACGAGCAGTACTTC. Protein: CASRGSLHEQYF.

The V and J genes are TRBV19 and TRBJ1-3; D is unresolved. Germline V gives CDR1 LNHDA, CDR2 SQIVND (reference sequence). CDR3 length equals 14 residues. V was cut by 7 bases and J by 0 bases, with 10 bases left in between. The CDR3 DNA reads TGTGCCAGTACTCCTGACCGCTCTGGAAACACCATATATTTT. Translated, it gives CASTPDRSGNTIYF.

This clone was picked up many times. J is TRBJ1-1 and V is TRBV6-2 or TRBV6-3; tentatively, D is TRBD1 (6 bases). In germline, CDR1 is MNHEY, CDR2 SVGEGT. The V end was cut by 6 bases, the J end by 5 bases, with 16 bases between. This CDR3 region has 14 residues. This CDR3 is CASRPQGWGTEAFF. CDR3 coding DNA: TGTGCCAGCAGACCACAGGGTTGGGGTACTGAAGCTTTCTTT.

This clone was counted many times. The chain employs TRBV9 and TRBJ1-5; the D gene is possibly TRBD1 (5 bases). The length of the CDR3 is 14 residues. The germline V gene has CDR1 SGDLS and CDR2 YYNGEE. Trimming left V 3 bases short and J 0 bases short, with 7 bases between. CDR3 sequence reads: CASSADISNQPQHF. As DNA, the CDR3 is TGTGCCAGCAGCGCGGACATTAGCAATCAGCCCCAGCATTTT.

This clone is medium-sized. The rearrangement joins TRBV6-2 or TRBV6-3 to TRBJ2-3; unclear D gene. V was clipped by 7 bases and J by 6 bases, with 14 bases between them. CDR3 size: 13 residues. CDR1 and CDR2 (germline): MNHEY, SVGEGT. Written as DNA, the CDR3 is TGTGCCAGCACCCTCAAGGTGGAGGATACGCAGTATTTT. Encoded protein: CASTLKVEDTQYF.

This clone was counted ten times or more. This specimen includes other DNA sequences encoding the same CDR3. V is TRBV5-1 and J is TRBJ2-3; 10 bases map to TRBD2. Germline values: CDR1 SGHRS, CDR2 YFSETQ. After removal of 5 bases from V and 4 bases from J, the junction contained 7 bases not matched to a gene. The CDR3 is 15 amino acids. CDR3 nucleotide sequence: TGCGCCAGCAGAACTCTAGCGGGAGCGGCAGATACGCAGTATTTT. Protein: CASRTLAGAADTQYF.

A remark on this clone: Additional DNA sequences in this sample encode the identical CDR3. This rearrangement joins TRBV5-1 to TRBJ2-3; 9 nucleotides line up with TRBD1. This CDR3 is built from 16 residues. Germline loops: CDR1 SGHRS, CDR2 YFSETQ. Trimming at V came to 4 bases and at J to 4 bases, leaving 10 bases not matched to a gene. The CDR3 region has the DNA TGCGCCAGCAGCCCCGAACAGGGGGCACGGTCAGATACGCAGTATTTT. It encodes CASSPEQGARSDTQYF.

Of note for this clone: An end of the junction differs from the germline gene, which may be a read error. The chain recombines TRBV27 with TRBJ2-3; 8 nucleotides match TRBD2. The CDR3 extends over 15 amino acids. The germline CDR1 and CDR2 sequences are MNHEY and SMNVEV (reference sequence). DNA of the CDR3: TGTGTCAGCTACTCTAGCGGGCCCTGGCCAGATACGCAGTATTTT. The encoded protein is CVSYSSGPWPDTQYF.

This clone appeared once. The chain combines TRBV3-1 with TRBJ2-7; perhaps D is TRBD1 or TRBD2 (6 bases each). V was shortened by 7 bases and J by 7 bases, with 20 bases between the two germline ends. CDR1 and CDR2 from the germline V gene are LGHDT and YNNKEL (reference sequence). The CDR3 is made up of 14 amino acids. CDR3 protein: CASIQSDSAGEQYF. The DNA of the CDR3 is TGTGCCAGCATCCAGTCGGACAGTGCGGGGGAGCAGTACTTC.

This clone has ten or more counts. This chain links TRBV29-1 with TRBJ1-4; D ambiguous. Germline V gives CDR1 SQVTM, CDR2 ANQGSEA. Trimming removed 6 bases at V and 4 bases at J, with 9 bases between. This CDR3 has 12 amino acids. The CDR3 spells CSVRTDNEKLFF. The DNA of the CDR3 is TGCAGCGTGAGGACGGATAATGAAAAACTGTTTTTT.

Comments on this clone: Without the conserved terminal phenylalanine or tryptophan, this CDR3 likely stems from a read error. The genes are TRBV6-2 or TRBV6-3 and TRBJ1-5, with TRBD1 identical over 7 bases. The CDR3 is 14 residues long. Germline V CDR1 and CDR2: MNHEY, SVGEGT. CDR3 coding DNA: TGTGCCAGCAGCCCCGGGACAGAAAATCAGCACCAGCATTTG. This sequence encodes CASSPGTENQHQHL.

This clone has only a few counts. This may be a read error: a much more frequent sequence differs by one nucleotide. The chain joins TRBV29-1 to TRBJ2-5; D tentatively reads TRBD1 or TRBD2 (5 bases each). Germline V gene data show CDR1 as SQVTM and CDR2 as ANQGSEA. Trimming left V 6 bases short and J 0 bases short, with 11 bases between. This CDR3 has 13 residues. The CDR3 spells CSVGDGYQETQYF. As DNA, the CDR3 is TGCAGCGTGGGGGACGGGTACCAAGAGACCCAGTACTTC.

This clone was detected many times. The CDR3 loop reads CASSPRDRPNYGYTF. The CDR3 region has the DNA TGTGCCAGCAGCCCGAGGGACAGGCCTAACTATGGCTACACCTTC. The chain combines TRBV7-2 with TRBJ1-2, with TRBD1 matching 8 bases. CDR3 length: 15 amino acids. Trimming cost V 5 bases and J 0 bases; bases outside gene matches: 5. The V gene's germline CDR1 is SGHTA and CDR2 FQGNSA.

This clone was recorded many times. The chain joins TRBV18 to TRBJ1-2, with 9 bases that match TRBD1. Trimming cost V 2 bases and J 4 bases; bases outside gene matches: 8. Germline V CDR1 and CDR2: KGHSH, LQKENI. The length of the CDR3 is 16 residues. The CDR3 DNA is TGTGCCAGCTCACCAGCCGGGACAGGGTCAAGCTATGGCTACACCTTC. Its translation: CASSPAGTGSSYGYTF.

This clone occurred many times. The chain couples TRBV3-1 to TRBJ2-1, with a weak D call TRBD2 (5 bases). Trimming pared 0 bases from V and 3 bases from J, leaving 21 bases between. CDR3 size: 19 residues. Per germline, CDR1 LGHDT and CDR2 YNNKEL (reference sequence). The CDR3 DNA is TGTGCCAGCAGCCAAGATGGACGGAGGTCGGGTACCCACTACAATGAGCAGTTCTTC. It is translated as CASSQDGRRSGTHYNEQFF.

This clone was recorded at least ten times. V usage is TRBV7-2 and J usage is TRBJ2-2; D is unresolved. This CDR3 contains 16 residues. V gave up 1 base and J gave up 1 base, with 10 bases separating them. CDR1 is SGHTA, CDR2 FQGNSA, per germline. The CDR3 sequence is CASSLVSFGNTGELFF. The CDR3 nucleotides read TGTGCCAGCAGCTTAGTTAGCTTCGGGAACACCGGGGAGCTGTTTTTT.

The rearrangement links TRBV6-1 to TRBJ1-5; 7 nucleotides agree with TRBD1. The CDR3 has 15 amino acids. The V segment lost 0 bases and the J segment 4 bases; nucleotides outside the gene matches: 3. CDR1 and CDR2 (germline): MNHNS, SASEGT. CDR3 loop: CASSEAGQQNQPQHF. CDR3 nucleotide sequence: TGTGCCAGCAGTGAAGCGGGACAGCAAAATCAGCCCCAGCATTTT.

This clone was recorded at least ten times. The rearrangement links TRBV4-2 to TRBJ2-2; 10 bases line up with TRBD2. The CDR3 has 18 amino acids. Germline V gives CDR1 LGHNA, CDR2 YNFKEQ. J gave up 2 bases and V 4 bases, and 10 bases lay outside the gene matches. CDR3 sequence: CASSPETSGFSNTGELFF. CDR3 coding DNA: TGTGCCAGCAGCCCGGAGACTAGCGGGTTTTCTAACACCGGGGAGCTGTTTTTT.

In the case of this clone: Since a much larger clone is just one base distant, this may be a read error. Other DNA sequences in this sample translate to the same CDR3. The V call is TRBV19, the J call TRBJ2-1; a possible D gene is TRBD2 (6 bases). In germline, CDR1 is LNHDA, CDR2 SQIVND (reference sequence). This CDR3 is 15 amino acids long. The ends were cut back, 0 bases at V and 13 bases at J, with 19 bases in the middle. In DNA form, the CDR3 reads TGTGCCAGTAGTATAGATCCTAGCGCCTACAACGAACAGTTCTTC. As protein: CASSIDPSAYNEQFF.

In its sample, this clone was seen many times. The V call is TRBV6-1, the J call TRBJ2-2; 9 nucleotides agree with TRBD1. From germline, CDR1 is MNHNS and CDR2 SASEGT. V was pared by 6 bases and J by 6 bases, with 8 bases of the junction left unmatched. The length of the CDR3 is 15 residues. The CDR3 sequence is CASSHRGQEAGELFF. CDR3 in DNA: TGTGCCAGCAGCCACAGGGGGCAAGAGGCCGGGGAGCTGTTTTTT.

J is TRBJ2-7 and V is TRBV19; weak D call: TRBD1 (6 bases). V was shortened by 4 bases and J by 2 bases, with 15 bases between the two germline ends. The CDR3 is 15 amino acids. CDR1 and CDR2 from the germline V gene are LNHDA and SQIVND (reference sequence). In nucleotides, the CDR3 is TGTGCCAGTAGTAGATCGGACAGTAGGGCCTACGAGCAGTACTTC. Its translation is CASSRSDSRAYEQYF. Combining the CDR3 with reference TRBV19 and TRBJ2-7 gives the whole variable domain DGGITQSPKYLFRKEGQNVTLSCEQNLNHDAMYWYRQDPGQGLRLIYYSQIVNDFQKGDIAEGYSVSREKKESFPLTVTSAQKNPTAFYLCASSRSDSRAYEQYFGPGTRLTVT.

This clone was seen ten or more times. CDR3 sequence (DNA): TGTGCCAGCAGTTTGGAGGGCTTCTCCTACGAGCAGTACTTC. Its translation is CASSLEGFSYEQYF. The chain combines TRBV28 with TRBJ2-7; possible D gene TRBD2, 6 bases. The CDR3 is 14 residues long. Trimming took off 3 bases at V and 0 bases at J, with 9 bases between the two ends. Germline assignment: CDR1 MDHEN and CDR2 SYDVKM.

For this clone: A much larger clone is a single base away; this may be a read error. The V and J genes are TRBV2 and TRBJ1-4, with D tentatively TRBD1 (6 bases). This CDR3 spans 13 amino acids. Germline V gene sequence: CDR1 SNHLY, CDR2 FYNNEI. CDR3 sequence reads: CASGGGVREKLSF. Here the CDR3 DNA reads TGTGCCAGCGGGGGCGGGGTAAGAGAAAAACTGTCTTTT.

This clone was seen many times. The CDR3 sequence is CASSPPPGLVIATDTQYF. CDR3 nucleotide sequence: TGTGCCAGCTCACCTCCACCGGGACTAGTTATCGCCACAGATACGCAGTATTTT. The chain is built from TRBV18 and TRBJ2-3, with 8 bases fitting TRBD2. Germline trimming cut 3 bases from V and 2 bases from J; bases unmatched to any gene: 13. Germline CDR1 reads KGHSH; CDR2 reads LQKENI. This CDR3 region has 18 residues.

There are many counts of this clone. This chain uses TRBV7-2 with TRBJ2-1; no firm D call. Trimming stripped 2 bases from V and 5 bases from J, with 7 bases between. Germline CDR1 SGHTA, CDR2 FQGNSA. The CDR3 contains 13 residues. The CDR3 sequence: CASSLYSHNEQFF. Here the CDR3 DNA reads TGTGCCAGCAGCTTATACAGCCACAATGAGCAGTTCTTC.

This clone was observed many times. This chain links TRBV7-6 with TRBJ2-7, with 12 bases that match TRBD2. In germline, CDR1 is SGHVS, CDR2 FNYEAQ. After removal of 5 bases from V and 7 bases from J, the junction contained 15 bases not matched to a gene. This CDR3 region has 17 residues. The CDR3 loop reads CASSPLAGGPRSREQYF. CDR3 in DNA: TGTGCCAGCAGCCCTCTAGCGGGAGGGCCCCGTTCACGTGAGCAGTACTTC.

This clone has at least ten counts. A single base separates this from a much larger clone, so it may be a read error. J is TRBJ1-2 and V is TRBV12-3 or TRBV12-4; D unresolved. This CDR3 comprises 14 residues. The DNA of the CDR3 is TGTGCCAGCGGTTTTGGCAGGTTAAACTATGGCTACACCTTC. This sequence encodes CASGFGRLNYGYTF.

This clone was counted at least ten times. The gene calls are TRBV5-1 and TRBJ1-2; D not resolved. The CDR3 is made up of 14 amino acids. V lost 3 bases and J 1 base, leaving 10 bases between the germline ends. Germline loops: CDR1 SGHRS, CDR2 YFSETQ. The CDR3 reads CASSYEGYNYGYTF. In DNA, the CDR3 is TGCGCCAGCAGCTATGAGGGTTATAACTATGGCTACACCTTC. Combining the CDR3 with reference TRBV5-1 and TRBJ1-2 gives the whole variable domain KAGVTQTPRYLIKTRGQQVTLSCSPISGHRSVSWYQQTPGQGLQFLFEYFSETQRNKGNFPGRFSGRQFSNSRSEMNVSTLELGDSALYLCASSYEGYNYGYTFGSGTRLTVV.

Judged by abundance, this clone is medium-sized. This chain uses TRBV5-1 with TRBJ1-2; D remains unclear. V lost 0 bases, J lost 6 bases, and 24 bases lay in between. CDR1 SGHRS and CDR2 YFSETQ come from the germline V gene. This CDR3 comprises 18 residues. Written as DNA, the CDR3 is TGCGCCAGCAGCTTGGTTTTCGGAGCCCAAATCTATACGGATGGCTACACCTTC. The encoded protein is CASSLVFGAQIYTDGYTF.